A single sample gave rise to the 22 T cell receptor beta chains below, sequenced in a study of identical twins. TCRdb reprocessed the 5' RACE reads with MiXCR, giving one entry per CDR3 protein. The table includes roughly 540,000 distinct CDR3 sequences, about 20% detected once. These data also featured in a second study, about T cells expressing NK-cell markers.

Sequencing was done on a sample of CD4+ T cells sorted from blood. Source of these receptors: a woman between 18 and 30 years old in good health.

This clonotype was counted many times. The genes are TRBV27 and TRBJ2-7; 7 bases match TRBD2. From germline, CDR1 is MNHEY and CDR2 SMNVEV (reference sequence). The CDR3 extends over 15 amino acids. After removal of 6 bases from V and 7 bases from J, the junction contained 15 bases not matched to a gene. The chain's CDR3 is CASRPTSLGGFEQYF. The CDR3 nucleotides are TGTGCCAGCAGGCCAACCTCCCTGGGGGGGTTTGAGCAGTACTTC.

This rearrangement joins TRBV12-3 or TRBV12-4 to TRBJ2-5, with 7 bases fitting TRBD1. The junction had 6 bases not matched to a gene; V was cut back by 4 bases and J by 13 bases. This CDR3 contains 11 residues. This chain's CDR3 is CASSSHRGPYF. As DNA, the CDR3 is TGTGCCAGCAGTTCGCACAGGGGACCGTACTTC.

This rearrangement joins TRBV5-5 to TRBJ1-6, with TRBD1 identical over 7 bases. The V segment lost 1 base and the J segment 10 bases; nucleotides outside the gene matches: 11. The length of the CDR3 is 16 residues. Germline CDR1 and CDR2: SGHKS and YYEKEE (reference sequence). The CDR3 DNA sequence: TGTGCCAGCAGCTTGAATGGCGGGACAGTCAGGTCACCCCTCCACTTT. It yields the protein CASSLNGGTVRSPLHF.

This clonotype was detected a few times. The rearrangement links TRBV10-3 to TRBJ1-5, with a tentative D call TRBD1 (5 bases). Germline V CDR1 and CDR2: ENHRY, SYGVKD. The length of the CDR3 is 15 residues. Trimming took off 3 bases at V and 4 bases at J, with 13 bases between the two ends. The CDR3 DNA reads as TGTGCCATCAGTGATCGGGACCGAGGGAATCAGCCCCAGCATTTT. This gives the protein CAISDRDRGNQPQHF.

In DNA, the CDR3 is TGCAGTGCGGGTACTGAGGGTGGAAACATTCAGTACTTC. Its protein is CSAGTEGGNIQYF. This rearrangement joins TRBV20-1 to TRBJ2-4; a possible D gene is TRBD2 (5 bases). Germline V lookup: CDR1 DFQATT, CDR2 SNEGSKA (reference sequence). Trimming removed 6 bases from V and 6 bases from J, with 15 bases in between. The CDR3 has 13 amino acids.

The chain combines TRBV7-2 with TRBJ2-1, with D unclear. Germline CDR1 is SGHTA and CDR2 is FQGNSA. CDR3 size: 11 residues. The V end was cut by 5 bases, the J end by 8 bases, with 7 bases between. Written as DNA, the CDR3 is TGTGCCAGCAGCAGGAATGATGAGCAGTTCTTC. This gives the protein CASSRNDEQFF.

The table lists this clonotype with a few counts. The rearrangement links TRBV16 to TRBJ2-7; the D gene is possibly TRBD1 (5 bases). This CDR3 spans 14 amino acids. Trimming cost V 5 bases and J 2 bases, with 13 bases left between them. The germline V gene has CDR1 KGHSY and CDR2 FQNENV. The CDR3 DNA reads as TGTGCCAGCAGCGCAATAAGGGGAACCTACGAGCAGTACTTC. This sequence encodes CASSAIRGTYEQYF.

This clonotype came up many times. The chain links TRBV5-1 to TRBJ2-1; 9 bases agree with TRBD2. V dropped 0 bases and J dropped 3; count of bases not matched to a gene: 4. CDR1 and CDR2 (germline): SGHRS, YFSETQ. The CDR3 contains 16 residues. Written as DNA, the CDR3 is TGCGCCAGCAGCTTGGAAGGGACTAGCAGCTACAATGAGCAGTTCTTC. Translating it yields CASSLEGTSSYNEQFF.

CDR3 residues: CATGTASTDTQYF. The CDR3 coding sequence is TGTGCCACCGGGACCGCTTCCACAGATACGCAGTATTTT. The rearrangement uses TRBV5-6 and TRBJ2-3; D is perhaps TRBD1 or TRBD2 (5 bases each). Germline-derived CDR1 and CDR2 are SGHDT and YYEEEE. The germline V and J ends were trimmed by 9 bases and 2 bases, with 13 bases remaining between them. This CDR3 contains 13 residues.

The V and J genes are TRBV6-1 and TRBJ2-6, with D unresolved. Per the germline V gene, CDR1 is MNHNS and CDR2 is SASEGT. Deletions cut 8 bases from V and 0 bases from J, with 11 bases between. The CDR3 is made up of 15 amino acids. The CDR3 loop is CASRSLGSGANVLTF. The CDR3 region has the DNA TGTGCCAGCCGCAGTTTGGGCTCTGGGGCCAACGTCCTGACTTTC.

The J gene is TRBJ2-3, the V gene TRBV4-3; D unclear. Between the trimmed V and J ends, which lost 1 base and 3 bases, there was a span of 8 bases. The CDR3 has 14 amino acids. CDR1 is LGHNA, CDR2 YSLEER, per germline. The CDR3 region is CASSQGDTTDTQYF. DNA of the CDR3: TGCGCCAGCAGCCAAGGTGACACTACAGATACGCAGTATTTT.

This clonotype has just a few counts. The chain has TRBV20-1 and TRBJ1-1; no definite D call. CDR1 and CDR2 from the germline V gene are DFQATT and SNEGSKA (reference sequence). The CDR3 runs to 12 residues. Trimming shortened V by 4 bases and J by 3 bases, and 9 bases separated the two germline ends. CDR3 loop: CSATKFDTEAFF. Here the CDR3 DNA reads TGCAGTGCTACCAAGTTCGACACTGAAGCTTTCTTT.

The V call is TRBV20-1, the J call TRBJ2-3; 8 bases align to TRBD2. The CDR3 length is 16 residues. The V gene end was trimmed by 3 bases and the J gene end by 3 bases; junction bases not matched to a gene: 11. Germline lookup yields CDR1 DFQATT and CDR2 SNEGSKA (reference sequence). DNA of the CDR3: TGCAGTGCTAGGGCCCTCGGCGGGGGGCAAACAGATACGCAGTATTTT. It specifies CSARALGGGQTDTQYF.

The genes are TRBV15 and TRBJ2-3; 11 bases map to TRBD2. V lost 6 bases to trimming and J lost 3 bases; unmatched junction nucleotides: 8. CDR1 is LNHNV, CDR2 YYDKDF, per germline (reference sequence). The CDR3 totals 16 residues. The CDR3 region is CATRTGLAGLTDTQYF. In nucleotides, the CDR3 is TGTGCCACCAGGACTGGACTAGCGGGTTTAACAGATACGCAGTATTTT.

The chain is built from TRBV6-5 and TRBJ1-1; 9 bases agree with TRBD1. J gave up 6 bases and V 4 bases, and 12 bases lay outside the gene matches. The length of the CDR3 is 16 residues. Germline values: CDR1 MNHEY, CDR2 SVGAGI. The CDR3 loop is CASSLGQGRGDPEAFF. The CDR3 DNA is TGTGCCAGCAGTTTGGGACAGGGCCGTGGAGACCCTGAAGCTTTCTTT.

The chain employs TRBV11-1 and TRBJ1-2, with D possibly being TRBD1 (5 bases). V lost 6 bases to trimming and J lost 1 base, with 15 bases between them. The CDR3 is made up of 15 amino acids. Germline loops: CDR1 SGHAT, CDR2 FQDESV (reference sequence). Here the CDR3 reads CASREGTGFNYGYTF. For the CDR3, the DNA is TGTGCCAGCAGAGAAGGGACGGGGTTTAACTATGGCTACACCTTC.

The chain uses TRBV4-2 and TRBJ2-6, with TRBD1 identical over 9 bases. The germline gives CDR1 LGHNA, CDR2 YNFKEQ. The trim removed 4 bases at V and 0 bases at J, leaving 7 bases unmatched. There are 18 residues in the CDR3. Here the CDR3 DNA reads TGTGCCAGCAGCCTTCCCGGGACAGGGAGCTCTGGGGCCAACGTCCTGACTTTC. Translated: CASSLPGTGSSGANVLTF.

Here the CDR3 reads CASSPQGASEQFF. The DNA for the CDR3 is TGTGCCAGCAGCCCACAGGGGGCCAGTGAGCAGTTCTTC. This sequence joins TRBV7-3 and TRBJ2-1; 9 nucleotides agree with TRBD1. The V gene end was trimmed by 5 bases and the J gene end by 9 bases; junction bases not matched to a gene: 5. Germline loops: CDR1 SGHTA, CDR2 FQGTGA. The CDR3 consists of 13 residues. Variable domain in full (rest from reference TRBV7-3 and TRBJ2-1): GAGVSQTPSNKVTEKGKYVELRCDPISGHTALYWYRQSLGQGPEFLIYFQGTGAADDSGLPNDRFFAVRPEGSVSTLKIQRTERGDSAVYLCASSPQGASEQFFGPGTRLTVL.

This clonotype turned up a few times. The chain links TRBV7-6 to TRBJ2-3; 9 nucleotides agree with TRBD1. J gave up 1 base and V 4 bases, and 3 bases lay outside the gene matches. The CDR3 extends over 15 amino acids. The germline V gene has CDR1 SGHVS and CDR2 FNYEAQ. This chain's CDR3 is CASSSRQGGTDTQYF. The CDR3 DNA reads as TGTGCCAGCAGCTCCAGACAGGGGGGCACAGATACGCAGTATTTT. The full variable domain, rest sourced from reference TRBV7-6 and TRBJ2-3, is GAGVSQSPRYKVTKRGQDVALRCDPISGHVSLYWYRQALGQGPEFLTYFNYEAQQDKSGLPNDRFSAERPEGSISTLTIQRTEQRDSAMYRCASSSRQGGTDTQYFGPGTRLTVL.

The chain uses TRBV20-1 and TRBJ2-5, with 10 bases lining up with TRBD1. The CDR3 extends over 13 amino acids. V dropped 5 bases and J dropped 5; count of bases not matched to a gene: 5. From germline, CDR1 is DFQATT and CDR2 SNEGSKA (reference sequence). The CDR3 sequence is CSAQGDRGETQYF. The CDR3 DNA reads TGCAGTGCTCAAGGGGACAGGGGTGAGACCCAGTACTTC.

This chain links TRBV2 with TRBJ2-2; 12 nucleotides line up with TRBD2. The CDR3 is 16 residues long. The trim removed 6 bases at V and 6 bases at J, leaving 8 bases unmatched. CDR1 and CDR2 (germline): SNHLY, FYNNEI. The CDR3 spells CASRKRTSGKAGELFF. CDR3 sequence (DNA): TGTGCCAGCAGGAAACGGACTAGCGGGAAGGCCGGGGAGCTGTTTTTT.

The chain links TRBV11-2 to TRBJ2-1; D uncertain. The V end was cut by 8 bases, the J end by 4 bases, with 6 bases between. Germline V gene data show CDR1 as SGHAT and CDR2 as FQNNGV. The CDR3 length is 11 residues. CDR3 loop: CASGVYNEQFF. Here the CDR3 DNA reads TGTGCCAGCGGGGTTTACAATGAGCAGTTCTTC.